This T cell receptor beta chain stems from a study of OX40 agonist ivuxolimab in advanced cancers. Looking at the study overall: Patients took ivuxolimab, an agonistic anti-OX40 (CD134) antibody. Intravenous ivuxolimab was administered to patients every 2 weeks at 0.01 to 10 mg/kg.

From germline, CDR1 is MNHEY and CDR2 SMNVEV (reference sequence). There are 14 residues in the CDR3. The germline V and J ends were trimmed by 0 bases and 4 bases, with 9 bases remaining between them. Sequencing was performed with immunoSEQ multiplex PCR; in TCRdb, only in-frame clones are kept and a portion is missing. Altogether 60,000 to 75,000 clones are present, about nine tenths being singletons, with the ten largest covering roughly 14%. This sequence originates from an adult with an advanced solid tumor such as melanoma, head and neck, liver or kidney cancer. This material consisted of CD4+ or CD8+ T cells sorted from blood, taken in a trial of the OX40 agonist ivuxolimab. The chain couples TRBV27 to TRBJ1-1; no clear D gene. The CDR3: CASSLSGQLTEAFF. The CDR3 DNA reads TGTGCCAGCAGTTTATCCGGTCAGCTCACTGAAGCTTTCTTT.